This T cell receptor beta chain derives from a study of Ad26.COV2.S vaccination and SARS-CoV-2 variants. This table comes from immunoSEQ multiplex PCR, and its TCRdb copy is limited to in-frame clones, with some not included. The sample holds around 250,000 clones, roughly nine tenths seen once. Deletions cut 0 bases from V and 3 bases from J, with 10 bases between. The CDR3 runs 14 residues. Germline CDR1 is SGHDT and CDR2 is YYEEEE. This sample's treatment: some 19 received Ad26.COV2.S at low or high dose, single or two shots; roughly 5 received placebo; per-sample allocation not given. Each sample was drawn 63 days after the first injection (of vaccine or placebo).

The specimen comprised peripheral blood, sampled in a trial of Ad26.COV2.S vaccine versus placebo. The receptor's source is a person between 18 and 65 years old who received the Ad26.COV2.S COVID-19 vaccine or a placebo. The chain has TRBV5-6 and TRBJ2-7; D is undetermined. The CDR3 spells CASSLGGIGYEQYV. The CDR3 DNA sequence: TGTGCCAGCAGCTTGGGTGGGATCGGCTACGAGCAGTACGTC.